This TCR beta chain was identified in a study of shared clonotypes between healthy human individuals. As for the study in general: Per donor, CD8 memory used one plate, CD8 naive used two, CD4 memory used three and CD4 naive used three. The study, taken as a whole, reports: The naive CD4 repertoires of a few donors were compared, and around 4.7% of clonotypes were shared.

The authors distributed each subset's genomic DNA evenly over several immunoSEQ plates. Assay used: immunoSEQ multiplex PCR; TCRdb lists only in-frame clones, some missing. The sample consists of roughly 640,000 clones, 97% of them appearing once. The CDR3 runs to 17 residues. Germline V gene lookup returns CDR1 PRHDT and CDR2 FYEKMQ (reference sequence). The V segment lost 5 bases and the J segment 5 bases; nucleotides outside the gene matches: 16. This clone was seen only once. Antigen: not known. The clonotype originates from a woman in her twenties or thirties in good health. Material for sequencing was naive CD4+ T cells sorted from blood. Subset noted: CD45RA+ positively selected. The genes are TRBV13 and TRBJ1-2, with 8 bases aligning to TRBD1. Written as DNA, the CDR3 is TGTGCCAGCAGCCTAACAGGGGGAAGACCCCCGTATTATGGCTACACCTTC. Protein product: CASSLTGGRPPYYGYTF.